This T cell receptor beta chain emerged from a study of T cells and copy number aberrations in small-cell lung cancer. Donors had limited-stage small-cell lung cancer, resected between about 2008 and 2020. No donor received chemotherapy or radiotherapy before surgery, nor immunotherapy before or after it. Collected at least 2 cm from the tumor margin, the adjacent lung showed no malignant cells. This clone occurred a few times. The antigen remains undetermined. Whole-study findings and limits: Sequencing artifacts are a known risk, since all specimens were formalin-fixed paraffin-embedded.

The method was immunoSEQ multiplex PCR; TCRdb's version includes in-frame clones alone and lacks a portion of them. The sample carries approximately 3,100 clones, over 75% recorded once. The CDR3 loop spans 12 amino acids. V lost 11 bases to trimming and J lost 5 bases, with 15 bases between them. Germline V lookup: CDR1 MNHNS, CDR2 SASEGT. The TCR sequence derives from a man between 50 and 59 years old with small cell lung cancer. The sequenced sample was normal tissue next to the tumor. V gene TRBV6-1 combines with J gene TRBJ1-1; D is undetermined. CDR3 bases: TGTGCCTCCTCCGTCAGAGCGACTGAAGCTTTCTTT. This sequence encodes CASSVRATEAFF.